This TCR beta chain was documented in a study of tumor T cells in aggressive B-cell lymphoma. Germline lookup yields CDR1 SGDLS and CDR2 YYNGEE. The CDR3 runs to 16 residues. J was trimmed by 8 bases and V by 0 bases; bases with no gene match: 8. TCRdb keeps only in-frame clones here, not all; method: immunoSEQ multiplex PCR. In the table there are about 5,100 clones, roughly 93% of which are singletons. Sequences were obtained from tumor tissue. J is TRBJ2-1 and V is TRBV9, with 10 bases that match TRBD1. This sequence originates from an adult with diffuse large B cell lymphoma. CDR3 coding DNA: TGTGCCAGCAGCGTAGCTGGGACAGGGGAATGGGATGAGCAGTTCTTC. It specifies CASSVAGTGEWDEQFF.